This TCR beta chain was sequenced for a study of cytomegalovirus exposure and HLA in healthy donors. On the study more broadly: Within an early data release were tens of millions of unique TCRs drawn from HLA-typed donors. Study-level points and caveats: The study labeled 164 TCR beta chains cytomegalovirus-associated. An Asian-associated ancestry cluster reportedly showed fewer N-insertions than the approximately 630-donor mean in a later analysis.

Between the trimmed V and J ends, which lost 2 bases and 9 bases, there was a span of 13 bases. Germline V lookup: CDR1 LNHDA, CDR2 SQIVND (reference sequence). The CDR3 covers 14 residues. As concerns this clone: Its specificity is unknown.

It was with 60 Vbeta and 13 Jbeta primers that the PCR ran. Profiled with immunoSEQ multiplex PCR; TCRdb holds only in-frame clones, not every one. This sample yields some 130,000 clones, of which 80% are seen a single time; 4% belongs to the top ten. The clonotype comes from a woman in her 40s in good health and CMV-seronegative. The chain carries TRBV19 and TRBJ2-2, with D perhaps TRBD1 (6 bases). Sequencing was performed on PBMCs. CDR3 sequence (DNA): TGTGCCAGTAGTATACAGGGGTCTATGAGGGAGCTGTTTTTT. Translated: CASSIQGSMRELFF.